These T cell receptor beta chains were read from a single sample in a study of identical twins. TCRdb recomputed calls from the 5' RACE reads with MiXCR, one row per CDR3 protein. The table lists 570,000 or so distinct CDR3 sequences, nearly 10% of them singletons. Separately, the same data were catalogued under a study of yellow fever vaccine responses in identical twins.

The sequencing input was PBMCs. The receptors derive from a woman aged 18-29 years in good health. Each CDR3 is given with its conserved first and last residue. Fields, in order: J gene, clone size, V gene, D gene, CDR3 DNA, CDR3 protein. A D gene is named only where the DNA matches it firmly. The size entry is marked missing in some rows and otherwise reads once, few, many or a size class.

TRBJ2-7 | few | TRBV12-3/TRBV12-4 | NA | TGTGCCAGCAGTTCGCCAGAGACAGGAGCCTACGAGCAGTACTTC | CASSSPETGAYEQYF
TRBJ2-5 | NA | TRBV23-1 | TRBD1 | TGCGCCAGCAGTCAGCACCGGGACAGGGAACAAGAGACCCAGTACTTC | CASSQHRDREQETQYF
TRBJ2-7 | many | TRBV20-1 | TRBD2 | TGCAGTGCTGCCCCTAGCGGGGGCTACGAGCAGTACTTC | CSAAPSGGYEQYF
TRBJ2-1 | NA | TRBV6-2/TRBV6-3 | TRBD2 | TGTGCCAGCACCTGGGGGGGGGTCCGCCACAATGAGCAGTTCTTC | CASTWGGVRHNEQFF
TRBJ2-3 | NA | TRBV27 | TRBD1 | TGTGCCAGCAGCGTATTACCGGGACAGGGCCCGGATACGCAGTATTTT | CASSVLPGQGPDTQYF
TRBJ1-1 | NA | TRBV6-5 | TRBD1 | TGTGCCAGCAGTTACCCTCAGGGGGCGGCTGAAGCTTTCTTT | CASSYPQGAAEAFF
TRBJ2-3 | NA | TRBV11-2 | NA | TGTGCCAGCAGCCCCGACAGATTGGCTCCTACGCAGTATTTT | CASSPDRLAPTQYF
TRBJ2-2 | few | TRBV6-5 | NA | TGTGCCAGCAGTTACTCCGACAGTTCCACCGGGGAGCTGTTTTTT | CASSYSDSSTGELFF
TRBJ1-4 | few | TRBV5-1 | TRBD1 | TGCGCCAGCAGCTTAACGGGACAGGGGTATGAAAAACTGTTTTTT | CASSLTGQGYEKLFF
TRBJ2-2 | many | TRBV4-2 | TRBD1 | TGTGCCAGCAGCTTCGACAGGGACACCGGGGAGCTGTTTTTT | CASSFDRDTGELFF
TRBJ2-7 | NA | TRBV5-1 | NA | TGCGCCAGCAGCTTCACAGGTACCAACGAGCAGTACTTC | CASSFTGTNEQYF
TRBJ2-1 | NA | TRBV19 | NA | TGTGCCAGTAGTAAGGACCCGACCGAATGGTTGAATGAGCAGTTCTTC | CASSKDPTEWLNEQFF
TRBJ2-2 | NA | TRBV12-3/TRBV12-4 | NA | TGTGCCAGCAGTCGCCAGACAGGAGCGAACACCGGGGAGCTGTTTTTT | CASSRQTGANTGELFF
TRBJ2-3 | NA | TRBV4-1 | TRBD2 | TGCGCCAGCAGCGCTCTTCCGGGTGCGGGGGGCACAGATACGCAGTATTTT | CASSALPGAGGTDTQYF
TRBJ1-5 | many | TRBV3-1 | NA | TGTGCCAGCAGCCAAGATCTATCTCAGCCCCAGCATTTT | CASSQDLSQPQHF
TRBJ1-1 | many | TRBV20-1 | TRBD1 | TGCAGTGCCATAGCACCGGGACAGGGTCGTACTGAAGCTTTCTTT | CSAIAPGQGRTEAFF
TRBJ2-3 | many | TRBV6-2/TRBV6-3 | NA | TGTGCCAGCAGTGGACAGCTTTCCACAGATACGCAGTATTTT | CASSGQLSTDTQYF
TRBJ1-1 | NA | TRBV7-6 | TRBD1 | TGTGCCAGCAGGCCAACAGGGGGTGGGCGCGGTGAAGCTTTCTTT | CASRPTGGGRGEAFF
TRBJ2-3 | few | TRBV19 | NA | TGTGCCAGTACCGAGGGGAGGATAGATACGCAGTATTTT | CASTEGRIDTQYF
TRBJ1-2 | few | TRBV7-9 | NA | TGTGCCAGCAGCTTGGTTAGTGGAGGGAACTATGGCTACACCTTC | CASSLVSGGNYGYTF
TRBJ2-1 | NA | TRBV12-3/TRBV12-4 | NA | TGTGCCAGCACCCAGGCGGGGCTAGGTGACAATGAGCAGTTCTTC | CASTQAGLGDNEQFF
TRBJ2-7 | few | TRBV5-6 | TRBD2 | TGTGCCAGCAGCGTCAGGGGACTAGCGGGAGGTTCGTACGAGCAGTACTTC | CASSVRGLAGGSYEQYF
TRBJ2-5 | NA | TRBV7-9 | TRBD1 | TGTGCCAGCAGCCCAACCGGGACAGCAGACGAGACCCAGTACTTC | CASSPTGTADETQYF
TRBJ2-3 | NA | TRBV2 | NA | TGTGCCAGCAGTGCTCGGAACTCAGATACGCAGTATTTT | CASSARNSDTQYF
TRBJ1-4 | few | TRBV5-1 | NA | TGCGCCAGCAGCCCGGACGGGGATGAGAGTGAAAAACTGTTTTTT | CASSPDGDESEKLFF
TRBJ1-1 | NA | TRBV28 | NA | TGTGCCAGCAGCCGCGAGGGCCTTGGGAACACTGAAGCTTTCTTT | CASSREGLGNTEAFF
TRBJ2-7 | many | TRBV27 | NA | TGTGCCAGCAGTTTTGGACGGAGCTACGAGCAGTACTTC | CASSFGRSYEQYF
TRBJ2-1 | NA | TRBV6-2/TRBV6-3 | NA | TGTGCCAGCCGCCAGGACGAGTACAATGAGCAGTTCTTC | CASRQDEYNEQFF
TRBJ2-1 | few | TRBV20-1 | NA | TGCAGTGCTACCCGAGGGCATGAGCAGTTCTTC | CSATRGHEQFF
TRBJ1-1 | NA | TRBV3-1 | NA | TGTGCCTCCTCCCAAGGTTCAGGGTTTGACACTGAAGCTTTCTTT | CASSQGSGFDTEAFF
TRBJ2-7 | many | TRBV10-3 | TRBD1 | TGTGCCATCAGTGAGCCGGGACAGAAATCCTACGAGCAGTACTTC | CAISEPGQKSYEQYF
TRBJ2-7 | few | TRBV5-1 | TRBD2 | TGCGCCAGCAGCTTGATGAGCGGGGGCGGTTCCTACGAGCAGTACTTC | CASSLMSGGGSYEQYF
TRBJ2-7 | many | TRBV5-1 | TRBD2 | TGCGCCAGCAGCTCCGGGACTAGCGCGAACTACGAGCAGTACTTC | CASSSGTSANYEQYF
TRBJ2-1 | many | TRBV6-2/TRBV6-3 | NA | TGTGCCAGCAGTTACCTCGGGCAGGGAAACAATGAGCAGTTCTTC | CASSYLGQGNNEQFF
TRBJ1-2 | many | TRBV29-1 | NA | TGCGGAAGTTGGGGGCGAGGCGACACTTACTCTAACTATGGCTACACCTTC | CGSWGRGDTYSNYGYTF
TRBJ1-2 | NA | TRBV7-9 | NA | TGTGCCAGCAGCTTAACTGGGGGGGCGTCCTTCTATGGCTACACCTTC | CASSLTGGASFYGYTF
TRBJ1-4 | few | TRBV7-9 | NA | TGTGCCAGCAGCCCACATGTGGGGCCCGCAACTAATGAAAAACTGTTTTTT | CASSPHVGPATNEKLFF
TRBJ1-5 | few | TRBV12-3/TRBV12-4 | NA | TGTGCCAGCAGTATGGCCAGGAAGAATCAGCCCCAGCATTTT | CASSMARKNQPQHF
TRBJ2-7 | many | TRBV6-1 | NA | TGTGCCAGCAGTGAGACAGCAGGGGCCTCCTACGAGCAGTACTTC | CASSETAGASYEQYF
TRBJ1-1 | NA | TRBV30 | NA | TGTGCCTGGAGTGTACAATCTCGGGGCAGGGTTAACACTGAAGCTTTCTTT | CAWSVQSRGRVNTEAFF
TRBJ2-3 | NA | TRBV29-1 | TRBD1 | TGCAGCGTCCCGGGACAGGGTCTAACAGATACGCAGTATTTT | CSVPGQGLTDTQYF
TRBJ1-2 | few | TRBV20-1 | NA | TGCAGTGCTAGAGTAGAGGGCAGGGAGTATGGCTACACCTTC | CSARVEGREYGYTF